A selection of T cell receptor beta chains follows, all from one sample in a study of Ad26.COV2.S vaccination and SARS-CoV-2 variants. Clones were read by immunoSEQ multiplex PCR, and TCRdb kept only the in-frame ones, dropping some. The table records hundreds of thousands of clones, approximately 88% of them present only once. The source material was peripheral blood, sampled in a trial of Ad26.COV2.S vaccine versus placebo. These receptors all come from a person aged 18-60 years who received the Ad26.COV2.S COVID-19 vaccine or a placebo. CDR3s include the opening cysteine and the closing phenylalanine or tryptophan. Each record gives: J gene, clone size, D gene, V gene, CDR3 DNA, CDR3 protein. D genes are given only for firm matches. Some rows mark clone size as missing; the rest say once, few, many or name a class of expanded clone.

j_call: TRBJ1-2
clone_size: NA
d_call: NA
v_call: TRBV14
cdr3_nt: TGTGCCAGCAGCCAAGGGGGGGCGCGAGACTATGGCTACACCTTC
cdr3_aa: CASSQGGARDYGYTF

j_call: TRBJ2-3
clone_size: NA
d_call: TRBD2
v_call: TRBV24-1
cdr3_nt: TGTGCCACCAGTGATGGGACTAACACAGATACGCAGTATTTT
cdr3_aa: CATSDGTNTDTQYF

j_call: TRBJ2-7
clone_size: once
d_call: TRBD2
v_call: TRBV4-2
cdr3_nt: TGTGCCAGCAGCCAAGGCGGCCAGCGGGGGACCTACGAGCAGTACTTC
cdr3_aa: CASSQGGQRGTYEQYF

j_call: TRBJ1-5
clone_size: NA
d_call: NA
v_call: TRBV24-1
cdr3_nt: TGTGCCGCCGGGGGAGGGGACCAGCCCCAGCATTTT
cdr3_aa: CAAGGGDQPQHF

j_call: TRBJ2-1
clone_size: NA
d_call: NA
v_call: TRBV10-3
cdr3_nt: TGTGCCATCAGTGAGTCGACTCAGGGCAATGAGCAGTTCTTC
cdr3_aa: CAISESTQGNEQFF

j_call: TRBJ1-4
clone_size: NA
d_call: NA
v_call: TRBV3-1/TRBV3-2
cdr3_nt: TGTGCCAGCAGCCACAACCACGAGGGGGAAAAACTGTTTTTT
cdr3_aa: CASSHNHEGEKLFF

j_call: TRBJ2-7
clone_size: NA
d_call: TRBD1
v_call: TRBV7-9
cdr3_nt: TGTGCCAGCAGCTACTGGACAGGAACTACCTACGAGCAGTACTTC
cdr3_aa: CASSYWTGTTYEQYF

j_call: TRBJ2-3
clone_size: NA
d_call: TRBD2
v_call: TRBV3-1/TRBV3-2
cdr3_nt: TGTGCCAGCAGCCACGGGACTACCACAGATACGCAGTATTTT
cdr3_aa: CASSHGTTTDTQYF

j_call: TRBJ1-2
clone_size: NA
d_call: NA
v_call: TRBV3-1/TRBV3-2
cdr3_nt: TGTGCCAGCAGCCAAGATTTAACAGTCTATGGCTACACCTTC
cdr3_aa: CASSQDLTVYGYTF

j_call: TRBJ2-7
clone_size: NA
d_call: NA
v_call: TRBV4-2
cdr3_nt: TGTGCCAGCAGCCATATAGGGATTCCCGGGGCCTACGAGCAGTACTTC
cdr3_aa: CASSHIGIPGAYEQYF